This TCR beta chain was obtained from a study of long-term antiretroviral therapy in people with HIV. Details on this clone: Its target is not known.

Run at survey level, the immunoSEQ assay was version v3.0. Assay used: immunoSEQ multiplex PCR; TCRdb lists only in-frame clones, some missing. The sample has about 28,000 clones, roughly 78% seen once. Germline CDR1 is MDHEN and CDR2 is SYDVKM. Between the trimmed V and J ends, which lost 6 bases and 3 bases, there was a span of 3 bases. This CDR3 comprises 11 residues. The study's findings and limits: ART adherence, viral resistance and therapy changes went unrecorded. When set beside controls, HIV repertoires had CDR3 length ranges that were narrower. Diversity went up after ART and still fell short of transplant donor controls.

The chain has TRBV28 and TRBJ1-5; D call uncertain. The input for sequencing was unsorted PBMCs, taken 0.3 years after starting antiretroviral therapy. The receptor was isolated from a middle-aged man with HIV. The CDR3 protein is CASSPNQPQHF. In DNA, the CDR3 is TGTGCCAGCAGCCCCAATCAGCCCCAGCATTTT.